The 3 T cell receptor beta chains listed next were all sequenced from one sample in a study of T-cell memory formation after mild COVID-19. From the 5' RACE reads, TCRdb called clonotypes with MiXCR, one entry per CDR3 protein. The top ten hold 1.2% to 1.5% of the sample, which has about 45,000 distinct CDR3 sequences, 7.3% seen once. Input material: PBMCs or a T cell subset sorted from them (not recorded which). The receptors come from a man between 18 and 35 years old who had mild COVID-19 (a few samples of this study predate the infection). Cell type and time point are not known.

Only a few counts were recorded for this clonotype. CDR3 nucleotides: TGCGCCAGCAGCTTGGGGCCAGGGGAGGAGCAGTACTTC. Translated, it gives CASSLGPGEEQYF. The chain has TRBV5-1 and TRBJ2-7, with D maybe TRBD1 (6 bases). CDR1 SGHRS and CDR2 YFSETQ come from the germline V gene. Trimming shortened V by 0 bases and J by 7 bases, and 11 bases separated the two germline ends. This CDR3 region has 13 residues.

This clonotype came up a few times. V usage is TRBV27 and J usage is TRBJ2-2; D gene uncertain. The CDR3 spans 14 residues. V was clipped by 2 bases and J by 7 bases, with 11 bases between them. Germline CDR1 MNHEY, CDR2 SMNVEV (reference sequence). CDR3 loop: CASSLGPGRGELFF. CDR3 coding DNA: TGTGCCAGCAGTTTAGGACCTGGACGCGGGGAGCTGTTTTTT.

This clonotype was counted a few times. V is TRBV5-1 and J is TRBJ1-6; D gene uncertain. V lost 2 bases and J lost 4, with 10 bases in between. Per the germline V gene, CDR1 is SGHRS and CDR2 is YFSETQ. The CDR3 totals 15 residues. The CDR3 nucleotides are TGCGCCAGCAGCTTAAACAGACATTATAATTCACCCCTCCACTTT. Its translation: CASSLNRHYNSPLHF.